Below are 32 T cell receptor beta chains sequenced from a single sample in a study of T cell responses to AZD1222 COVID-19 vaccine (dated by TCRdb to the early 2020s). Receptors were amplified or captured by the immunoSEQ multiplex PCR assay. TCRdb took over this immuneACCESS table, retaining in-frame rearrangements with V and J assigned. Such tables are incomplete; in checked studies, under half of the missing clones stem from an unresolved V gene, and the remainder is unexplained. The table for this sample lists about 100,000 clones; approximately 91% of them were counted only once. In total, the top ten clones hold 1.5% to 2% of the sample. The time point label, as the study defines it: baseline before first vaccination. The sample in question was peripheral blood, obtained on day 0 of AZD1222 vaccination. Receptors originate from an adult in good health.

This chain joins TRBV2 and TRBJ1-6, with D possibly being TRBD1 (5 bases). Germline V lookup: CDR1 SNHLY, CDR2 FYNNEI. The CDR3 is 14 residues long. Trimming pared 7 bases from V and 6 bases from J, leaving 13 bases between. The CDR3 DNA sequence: TGTGCCAGCACCGCAGGGCAGGGTAATTCACCCCTCCACTTT. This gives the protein CASTAGQGNSPLHF.

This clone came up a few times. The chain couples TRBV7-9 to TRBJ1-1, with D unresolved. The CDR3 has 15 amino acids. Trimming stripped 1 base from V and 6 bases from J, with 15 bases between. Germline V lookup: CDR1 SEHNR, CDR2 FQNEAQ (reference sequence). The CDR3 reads CASSLGRANGPEAFF. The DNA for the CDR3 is TGTGCCAGCAGCTTAGGTCGGGCAAATGGACCTGAAGCTTTCTTT.

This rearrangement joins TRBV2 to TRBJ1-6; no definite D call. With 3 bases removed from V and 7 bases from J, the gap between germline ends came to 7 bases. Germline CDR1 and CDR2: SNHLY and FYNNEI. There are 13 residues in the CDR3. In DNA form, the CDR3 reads TGTGCCAGCAGTGAGGGCACAAATTCACCCCTCCACTTT. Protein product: CASSEGTNSPLHF.

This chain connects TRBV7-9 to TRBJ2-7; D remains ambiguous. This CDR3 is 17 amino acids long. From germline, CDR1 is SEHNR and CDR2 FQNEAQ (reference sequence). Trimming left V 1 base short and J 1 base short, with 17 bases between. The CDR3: CASSLEISSIGSYEQYF. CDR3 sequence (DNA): TGTGCCAGCAGCTTAGAGATTTCGAGTATCGGGTCCTACGAGCAGTACTTC.

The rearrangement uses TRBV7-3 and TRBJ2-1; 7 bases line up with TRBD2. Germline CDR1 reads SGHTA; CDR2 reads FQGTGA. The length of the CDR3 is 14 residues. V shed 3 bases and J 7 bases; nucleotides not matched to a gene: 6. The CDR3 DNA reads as TGTGCCAGCAGCTTGGCGGGAGTGGGGAATGAGCAGTTCTTC. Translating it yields CASSLAGVGNEQFF.

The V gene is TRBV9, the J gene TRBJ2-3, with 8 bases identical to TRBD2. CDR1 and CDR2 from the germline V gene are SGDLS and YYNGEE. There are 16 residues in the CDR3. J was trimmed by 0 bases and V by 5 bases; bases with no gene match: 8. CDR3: CASSGPGGVSTDTQYF. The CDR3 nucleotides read TGTGCCAGCAGTGGCCCGGGGGGGGTGAGCACAGATACGCAGTATTTT.

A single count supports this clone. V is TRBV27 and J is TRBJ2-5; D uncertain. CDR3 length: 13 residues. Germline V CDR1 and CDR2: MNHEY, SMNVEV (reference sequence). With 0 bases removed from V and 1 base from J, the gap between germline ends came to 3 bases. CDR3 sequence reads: CASSLSGQETQYF. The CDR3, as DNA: TGTGCCAGCAGTTTATCGGGCCAAGAGACCCAGTACTTC.

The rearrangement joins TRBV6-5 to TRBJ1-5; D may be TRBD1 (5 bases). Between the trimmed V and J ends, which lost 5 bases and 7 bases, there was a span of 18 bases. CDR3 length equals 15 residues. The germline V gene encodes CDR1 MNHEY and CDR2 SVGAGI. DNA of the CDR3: TGTGCCAGCAGTCCCCTGTTGGGGGGAGGACAGCCCCAGCATTTT. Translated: CASSPLLGGGQPQHF.

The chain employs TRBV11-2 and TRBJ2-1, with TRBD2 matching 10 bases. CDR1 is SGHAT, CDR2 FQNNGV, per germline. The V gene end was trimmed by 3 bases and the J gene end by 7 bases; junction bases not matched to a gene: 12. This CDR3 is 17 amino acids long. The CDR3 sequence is CASSFLAGDYLGNEQFF. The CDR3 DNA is TGTGCCAGCAGCTTTCTAGCGGGGGACTACCTAGGTAATGAGCAGTTCTTC.

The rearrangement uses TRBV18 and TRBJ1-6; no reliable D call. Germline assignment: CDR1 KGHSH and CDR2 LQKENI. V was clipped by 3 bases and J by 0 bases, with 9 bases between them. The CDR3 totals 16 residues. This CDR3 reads CASSPIQSSYNSPLHF. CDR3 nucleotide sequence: TGTGCCAGCTCACCCATACAGAGCTCCTATAATTCACCCCTCCACTTT.

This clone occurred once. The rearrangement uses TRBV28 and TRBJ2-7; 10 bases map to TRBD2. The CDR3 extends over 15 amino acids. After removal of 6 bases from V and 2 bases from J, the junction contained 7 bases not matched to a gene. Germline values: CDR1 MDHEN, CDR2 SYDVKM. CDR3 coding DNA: TGTGCCAGCAGCAAAAGCGGGAGGGTTGCCTACGAGCAGTACTTC. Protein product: CASSKSGRVAYEQYF.

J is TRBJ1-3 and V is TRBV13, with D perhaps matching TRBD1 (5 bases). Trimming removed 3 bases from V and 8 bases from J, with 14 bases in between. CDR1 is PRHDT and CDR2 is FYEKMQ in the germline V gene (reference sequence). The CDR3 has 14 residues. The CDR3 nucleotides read TGTGCCAGCAGCTTCACGTCGATAGGGGACACCATATATTTT. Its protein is CASSFTSIGDTIYF.

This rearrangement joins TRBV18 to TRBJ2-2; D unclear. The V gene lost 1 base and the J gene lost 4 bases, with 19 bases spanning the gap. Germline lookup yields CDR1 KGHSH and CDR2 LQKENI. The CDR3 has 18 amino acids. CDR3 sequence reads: CASSPQSLDLGGTGELFF. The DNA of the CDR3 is TGTGCCAGCTCACCACAAAGTCTGGACCTTGGCGGCACCGGGGAGCTGTTTTTT. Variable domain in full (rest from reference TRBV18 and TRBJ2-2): NAGVMQNPRHLVRRRGQEARLRCSPMKGHSHVYWYRQLPEEGLKFMVYLQKENIIDESGMPKERFSAEFPKEGPSILRIQQVVRGDSAAYFCASSPQSLDLGGTGELFFGEGSRLTVL.

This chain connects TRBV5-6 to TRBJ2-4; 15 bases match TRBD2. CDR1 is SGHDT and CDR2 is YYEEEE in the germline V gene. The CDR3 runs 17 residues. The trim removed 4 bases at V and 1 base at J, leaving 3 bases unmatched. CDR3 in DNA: TGTGCCAGCAGCCAAGGACTAGCGGGAGGGGCCAAAAACATTCAGTACTTC. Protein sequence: CASSQGLAGGAKNIQYF.

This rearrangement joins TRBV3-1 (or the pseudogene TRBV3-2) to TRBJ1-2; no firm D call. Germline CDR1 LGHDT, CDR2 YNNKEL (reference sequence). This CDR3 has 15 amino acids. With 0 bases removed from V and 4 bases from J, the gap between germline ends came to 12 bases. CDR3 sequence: CASSQDLQEPYGYTF. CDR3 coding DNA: TGTGCCAGCAGCCAAGATCTCCAGGAACCCTATGGCTACACCTTC.

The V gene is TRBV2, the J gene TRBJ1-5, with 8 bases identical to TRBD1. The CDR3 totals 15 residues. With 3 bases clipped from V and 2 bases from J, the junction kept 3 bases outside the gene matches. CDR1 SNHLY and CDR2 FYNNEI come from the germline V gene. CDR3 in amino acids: CASSDRGLRNQPQHF. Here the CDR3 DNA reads TGTGCCAGCAGTGACAGGGGGCTCCGCAATCAGCCCCAGCATTTT.

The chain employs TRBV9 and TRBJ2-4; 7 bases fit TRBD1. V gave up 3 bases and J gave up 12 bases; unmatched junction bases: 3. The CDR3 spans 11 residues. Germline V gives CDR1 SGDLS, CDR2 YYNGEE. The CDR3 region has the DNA TGTGCCAGCAGCGGGACAGGCGATCAGTACTTC. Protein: CASSGTGDQYF. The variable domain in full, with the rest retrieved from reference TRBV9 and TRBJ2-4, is DSGVTQTPKHLITATGQRVTLRCSPRSGDLSVYWYQQSLDQGLQFLIQYYNGEERAKGNILERFSAQQFPDLHSELNLSSLELGDSALYFCASSGTGDQYFGAGTRLSVL.

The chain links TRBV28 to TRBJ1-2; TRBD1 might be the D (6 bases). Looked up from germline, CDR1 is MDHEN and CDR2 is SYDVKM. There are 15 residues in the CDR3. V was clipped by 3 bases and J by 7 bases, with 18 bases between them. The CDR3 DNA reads TGTGCCAGCAGTTTGGGGGCCAGGGAGGTATTTGGCTACACCTTC. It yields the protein CASSLGAREVFGYTF.

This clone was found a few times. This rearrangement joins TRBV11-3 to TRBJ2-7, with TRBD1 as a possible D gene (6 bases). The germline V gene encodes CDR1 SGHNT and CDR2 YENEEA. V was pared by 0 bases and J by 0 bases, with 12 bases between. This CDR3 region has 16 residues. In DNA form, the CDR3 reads TGTGCCAGCAGCTTAGACTCGCGAGGGGGCTCCTACGAGCAGTACTTC. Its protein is CASSLDSRGGSYEQYF.

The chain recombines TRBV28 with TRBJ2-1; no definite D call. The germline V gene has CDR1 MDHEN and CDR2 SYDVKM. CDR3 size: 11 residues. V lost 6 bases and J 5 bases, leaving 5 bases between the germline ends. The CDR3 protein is CASRVNNEQFF. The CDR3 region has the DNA TGTGCCAGCAGGGTAAACAATGAGCAGTTCTTC.

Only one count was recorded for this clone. The CDR3 region is CSGFTGEGETQYF. The CDR3 nucleotides are TGCAGCGGTTTTACAGGGGAAGGGGAGACCCAGTACTTC. This chain connects TRBV29-1 to TRBJ2-5; 7 bases line up with TRBD1. The CDR3 consists of 13 residues. Per the germline V gene, CDR1 is SQVTM and CDR2 is ANQGSEA. Trimming removed 7 bases from V and 5 bases from J; junction bases left unmatched: 10.

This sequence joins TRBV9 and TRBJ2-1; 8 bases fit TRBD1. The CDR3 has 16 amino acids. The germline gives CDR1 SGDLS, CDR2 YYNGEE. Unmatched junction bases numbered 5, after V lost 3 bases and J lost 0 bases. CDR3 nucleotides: TGTGCCAGCAGCGGCAGGGGGCTGAGCTCCTACAATGAGCAGTTCTTC. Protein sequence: CASSGRGLSSYNEQFF.

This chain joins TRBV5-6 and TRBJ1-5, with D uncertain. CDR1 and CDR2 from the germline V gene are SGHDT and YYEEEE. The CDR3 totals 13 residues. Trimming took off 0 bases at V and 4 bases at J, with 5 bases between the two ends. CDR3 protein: CASSLALNQPQHF. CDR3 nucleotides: TGTGCCAGCAGCTTGGCCTTAAATCAGCCCCAGCATTTT.

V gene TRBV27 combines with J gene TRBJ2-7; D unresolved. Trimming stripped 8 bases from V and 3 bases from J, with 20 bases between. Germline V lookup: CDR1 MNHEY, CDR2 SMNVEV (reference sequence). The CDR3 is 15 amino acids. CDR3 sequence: CASAPRATSHYEQYF. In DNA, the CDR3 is TGTGCCAGCGCCCCAAGGGCAACCTCCCACTACGAGCAGTACTTC.

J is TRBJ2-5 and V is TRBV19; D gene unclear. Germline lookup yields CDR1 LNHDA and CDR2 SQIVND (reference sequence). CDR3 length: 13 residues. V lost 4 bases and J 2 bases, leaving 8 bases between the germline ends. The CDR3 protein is CASSTLEQETQYF. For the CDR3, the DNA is TGTGCCAGTAGTACGTTGGAGCAAGAGACCCAGTACTTC.

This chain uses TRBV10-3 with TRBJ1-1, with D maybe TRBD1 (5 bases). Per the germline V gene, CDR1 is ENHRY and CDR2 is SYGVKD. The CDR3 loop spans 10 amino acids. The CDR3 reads CAGRDTEAFF. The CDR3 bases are TGTGCGGGCAGGGACACTGAAGCTTTCTTT.

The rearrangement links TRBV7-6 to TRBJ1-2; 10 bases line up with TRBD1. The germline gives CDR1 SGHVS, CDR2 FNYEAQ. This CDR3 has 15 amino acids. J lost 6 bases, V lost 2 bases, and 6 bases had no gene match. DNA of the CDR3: TGTGCCAGCAGCTTATCTGAGGACAGGGGGAATGGCTACACCTTC. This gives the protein CASSLSEDRGNGYTF.

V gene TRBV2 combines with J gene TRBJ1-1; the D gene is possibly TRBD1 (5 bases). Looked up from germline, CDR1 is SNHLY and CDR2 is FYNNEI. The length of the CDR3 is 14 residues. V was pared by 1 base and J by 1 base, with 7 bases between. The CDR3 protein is CASSEVGGNTEAFF. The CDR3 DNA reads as TGTGCCAGCAGTGAAGTCGGGGGGAACACTGAAGCTTTCTTT.

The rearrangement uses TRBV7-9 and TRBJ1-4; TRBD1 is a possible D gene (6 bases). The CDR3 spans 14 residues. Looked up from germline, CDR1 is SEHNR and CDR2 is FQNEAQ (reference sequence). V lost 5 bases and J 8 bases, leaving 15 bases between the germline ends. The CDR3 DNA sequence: TGTGCCAGCAGCCTACAGGGAAGTGGGGAAAAACTGTTTTTT. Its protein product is CASSLQGSGEKLFF.

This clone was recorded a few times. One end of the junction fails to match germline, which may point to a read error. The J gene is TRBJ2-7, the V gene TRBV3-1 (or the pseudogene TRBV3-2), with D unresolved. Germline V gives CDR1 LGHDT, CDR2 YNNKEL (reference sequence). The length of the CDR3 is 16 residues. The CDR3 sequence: CASSQGSVDYSYEQYF. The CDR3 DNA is TGTGCCAGCAGTCAAGGGTCGGTCGATTACTCCTACGAGCAGTACTTC.

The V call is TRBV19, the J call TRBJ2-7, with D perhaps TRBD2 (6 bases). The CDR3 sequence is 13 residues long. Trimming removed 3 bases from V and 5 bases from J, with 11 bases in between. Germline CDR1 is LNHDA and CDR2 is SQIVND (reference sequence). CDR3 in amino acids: CASSIGGAHEQYF. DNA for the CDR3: TGTGCCAGTAGTATTGGAGGGGCCCACGAGCAGTACTTC.

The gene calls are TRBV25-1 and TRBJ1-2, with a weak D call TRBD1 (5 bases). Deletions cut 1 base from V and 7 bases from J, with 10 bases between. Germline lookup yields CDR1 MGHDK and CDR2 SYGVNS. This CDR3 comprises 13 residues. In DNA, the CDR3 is TGTGCCAGCAGTGAATCCACGACAGCTGGCTACACCTTC. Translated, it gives CASSESTTAGYTF.